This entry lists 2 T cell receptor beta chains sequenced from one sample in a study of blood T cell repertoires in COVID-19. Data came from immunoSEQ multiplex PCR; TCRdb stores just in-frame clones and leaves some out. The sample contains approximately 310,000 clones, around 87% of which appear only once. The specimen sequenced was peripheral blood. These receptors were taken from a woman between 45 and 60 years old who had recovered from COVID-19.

CDR3 region: CASSPDGGDYGYTF. CDR3 in DNA: TGTGCCAGCAGCCCTGACGGGGGGGACTATGGCTACACCTTC. The rearrangement joins TRBV7-2 to TRBJ1-2, with TRBD1 as a possible D gene (5 bases). Germline V lookup: CDR1 SGHTA, CDR2 FQGNSA. V lost 5 bases and J 3 bases, leaving 13 bases between the germline ends. The CDR3 runs 14 residues.

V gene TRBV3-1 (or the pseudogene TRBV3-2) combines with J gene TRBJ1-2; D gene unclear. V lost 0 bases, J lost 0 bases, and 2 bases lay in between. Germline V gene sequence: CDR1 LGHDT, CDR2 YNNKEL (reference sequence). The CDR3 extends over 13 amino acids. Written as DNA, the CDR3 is TGTGCCAGCAGCCAAGATACTAACTATGGCTACACCTTC. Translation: CASSQDTNYGYTF.